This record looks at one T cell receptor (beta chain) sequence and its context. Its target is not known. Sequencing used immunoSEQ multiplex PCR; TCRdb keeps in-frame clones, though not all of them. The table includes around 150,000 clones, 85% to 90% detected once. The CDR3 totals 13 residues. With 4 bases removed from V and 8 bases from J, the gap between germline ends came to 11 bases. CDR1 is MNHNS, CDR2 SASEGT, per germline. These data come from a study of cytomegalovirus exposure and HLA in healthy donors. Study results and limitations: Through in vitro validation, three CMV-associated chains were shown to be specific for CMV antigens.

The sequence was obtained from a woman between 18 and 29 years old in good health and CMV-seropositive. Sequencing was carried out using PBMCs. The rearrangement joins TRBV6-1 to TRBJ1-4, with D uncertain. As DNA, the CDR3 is TGTGCCAGCAGTGTCGGGGAGTGGGAAAAACTGTTTTTT. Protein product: CASSVGEWEKLFF.